The entry below gives a single TCR beta chain sequence along with its context. The data stem from a study of blood T cell repertoires in COVID-19. Each participant's cohort was designated according to participant-reported clinical history. Method: immunoSEQ multiplex PCR; TCRdb's copy keeps in-frame clones and lacks some. This sample has approximately 280,000 clones; roughly 86% occur once, and the top ten carry approximately 2.4%. Trimming took off 3 bases at V and 2 bases at J, with 14 bases between the two ends. Germline CDR1 KGHSH, CDR2 LQKENI. The CDR3 has 15 amino acids. This sequence joins TRBV18 and TRBJ2-7; maybe TRBD2 (7 bases). The sequence was collected from a woman under 30 who had recovered from COVID-19. The sample was PBMCs or T cells enriched from blood (not recorded which). This CDR3 reads CASSPGGQGTYEQYF. As DNA, the CDR3 is TGTGCCAGCTCACCGGGGGGGCAGGGCACCTACGAGCAGTACTTC.